The 9 T cell receptor beta chains presented below share a single source sample, sequenced in a study of T cells in Graves' hyperthyroidism and ophthalmopathy. Amplification yielded TCR beta CDR3 regions, with RNA transcripts as the source. In the first-round RT-PCR of the TCR CDR3, the HTBI primer set was used. TCRdb called the multiplex PCR reads again in MiXCR, with one record for every CDR3 protein. This repertoire shows about 340,000 distinct CDR3 sequences, over 15% found once; its top ten account for 45% to 55%. Sequences were obtained from blood. The receptors come from a woman aged 45 to 65 with Graves' hyperthyroidism.

There are many counts of this clonotype. The rearrangement links TRBV3-1 to TRBJ2-4, with D perhaps matching TRBD1 or TRBD2 (6 bases each). CDR1 and CDR2 (germline): LGHDT, YNNKEL (reference sequence). The V and J ends lost 3 bases and 6 bases respectively, with 12 bases between them. This CDR3 is built from 14 residues. CDR3 protein: CASSQEGGTNIQYF. The CDR3 bases are TGTGCCAGCAGCCAGGAGGGGGGAACAAACATTCAGTACTTC.

In its sample, this clonotype was seen a few times. The chain carries TRBV7-9 and TRBJ2-5, with no clear D. The length of the CDR3 is 11 residues. The V gene lost 7 bases and the J gene lost 5 bases, with 8 bases spanning the gap. Per germline, CDR1 SEHNR and CDR2 FQNEAQ (reference sequence). CDR3 DNA: TGTGCCAGCATGCGGTTGGAGACCCAGTACTTC. Protein product: CASMRLETQYF.

This chain uses TRBV4-1 with TRBJ2-1; 12 bases align to TRBD1. Per the germline V gene, CDR1 is MGHRA and CDR2 is YSYEKL. V lost 3 bases to trimming and J lost 6 bases; unmatched junction nucleotides: 12. This CDR3 is built from 18 residues. CDR3 amino acids: CASSQVKYGTGGFNEQFF. In DNA form, the CDR3 reads TGCGCCAGCAGCCAGGTCAAGTACGGGACAGGGGGCTTCAATGAGCAGTTCTTC.

This clonotype was recorded at least ten times. The rearrangement uses TRBV27 and TRBJ1-1; unclear D gene. CDR3 size: 14 residues. Germline-derived CDR1 and CDR2 are MNHEY and SMNVEV (reference sequence). V shed 6 bases and J shed 0 bases, with 11 bases lying between them. The CDR3 DNA reads as TGTGCCAGCAGCCCGTGGGCAGTGAACACTGAAGCTTTCTTT. Translated, it gives CASSPWAVNTEAFF.

This clonotype was seen repeatedly, ten times or more. The chain has TRBV6-1 and TRBJ2-1; TRBD2 matches 8 bases. The CDR3 loop spans 13 amino acids. Germline trimming cut 5 bases from V and 8 bases from J; bases unmatched to any gene: 5. Germline V gives CDR1 MNHNS, CDR2 SASEGT. The CDR3 DNA is TGTGCCAGCAGTTCCGGACTAGCCCATGAGCAGTTCTTC. It encodes CASSSGLAHEQFF.

This clonotype came up many times. CDR3 bases: TGTGCCAGCGGTCCCGAGAGCTACGAGCAGTACTTC. The encoded protein is CASGPESYEQYF. V and J are TRBV11-2 and TRBJ2-7; D unresolved. The CDR3 length is 12 residues. Deletions cut 8 bases from V and 3 bases from J, with 11 bases between. Germline CDR1 is SGHAT and CDR2 is FQNNGV.

V gene TRBV11-2 combines with J gene TRBJ2-3; D not resolved. Looked up from germline, CDR1 is SGHAT and CDR2 is FQNNGV. Trimming pared 2 bases from V and 2 bases from J, leaving 8 bases between. The CDR3 has 14 residues. The CDR3 protein is CASSLLIDTDTQYF. In DNA, the CDR3 is TGTGCCAGCAGCTTACTAATCGACACAGATACGCAGTATTTT.

In this sample, this clonotype turned up a few times. The chain links TRBV7-2 to TRBJ2-7, with D tentatively TRBD2 (5 bases). Germline CDR1 is SGHTA and CDR2 is FQGNSA. The CDR3 sequence is 16 residues long. V gave up 1 base and J gave up 0 bases, with 13 bases separating them. Here the CDR3 reads CASSLGVGSSSYEQYF. CDR3 coding DNA: TGTGCCAGCAGCTTAGGGGTAGGGAGCTCCTCCTACGAGCAGTACTTC.

The chain links TRBV10-3 to TRBJ2-2; D assignment may be TRBD1 or TRBD2 (5 bases each). The ends were cut back, 6 bases at V and 2 bases at J, with 7 bases in the middle. The CDR3 contains 13 residues. Germline loops: CDR1 ENHRY, CDR2 SYGVKD. The CDR3 loop reads CAIRGTNTGELFF. DNA of the CDR3: TGTGCCATCAGGGGGACCAACACCGGGGAGCTGTTTTTT.